This T cell receptor (beta chain) was observed in a study of shared clonotypes between healthy human individuals. Study in general: A couple of women and three men aged 18 to 49 served as donors.

The V end was cut by 7 bases, the J end by 6 bases, with 15 bases between. The CDR3 is 13 residues long. Per the germline V gene, CDR1 is MNHNY and CDR2 is SVGAGI (reference sequence). Original data processing: Filtering differed, since immunoSEQ gave only junction sequences and no quality scores. Assay used: immunoSEQ multiplex PCR; TCRdb lists only in-frame clones, some missing. The V and J calls and clone size were taken over from that table, and D and trimming were inferred from the DNA. Of approximately 1,500,000 clones listed, 98% are singletons. This sequence was found in a man aged 25-40 years in good health. The chain links TRBV6-6 to TRBJ1-2; possible D gene TRBD1, 5 bases. The specimen was naive CD4+ T cells sorted from blood. The subset was: CD45RA+ positively selected. The CDR3 spells CASIPSRGHGYTF. The CDR3 DNA follows: TGTGCCAGCATCCCCTCAAGGGGACATGGCTACACCTTC.